This record looks at one T cell receptor (beta chain) sequence and its context. Seattle patients were enrolled during active infection and followed longitudinally. This sample was taken from a study of blood T cell repertoires in COVID-19. This CDR3 comprises 13 residues. V lost 0 bases to trimming and J lost 9 bases, with 12 bases between them. Germline values: CDR1 SGDLS, CDR2 YYNGEE. Profiling relied on immunoSEQ multiplex PCR, and the TCRdb table lists in-frame clones only, not all of them. The sample includes more than 300,000 clones, 90% of them seen just once. The rearrangement uses TRBV9 and TRBJ1-2; D call uncertain. This clonotype was sampled from a woman in her thirties or forties with COVID-19, enrolled during active disease. Sequencing input: peripheral blood. CDR3 DNA: TGTGCCAGCAGCGTAGGGAGGGAGGCCAGCTACACCTTC. It encodes CASSVGREASYTF.